The 32 T cell receptor beta chains given below trace back to one sample, sequenced in a study of T cell changes during pregnancy in multiple sclerosis. The method was immunoSEQ multiplex PCR; TCRdb's version includes in-frame clones alone and lacks a portion of them. The sample carries 50,000 to 65,000 clones, approximately 95% recorded once. Here the sequenced sample was CD8+ T cells from peripheral blood mononuclear cells, taken in the second trimester of pregnancy. All receptors come from a female donor with multiple sclerosis, enrolled in a pregnancy study.

The chain recombines TRBV29-1 with TRBJ2-7; D might be TRBD1 (5 bases). Trimming removed 0 bases from V and 3 bases from J, with 9 bases in between. CDR3 length: 13 amino acids. Per the germline V gene, CDR1 is SQVTM and CDR2 is ANQGSEA. The CDR3 DNA reads as TGCAGCGTTGAAGATGGGGCTCGCTACGAGCAGTACTTC. Amino acid sequence: CSVEDGARYEQYF.

The chain has TRBV10-1 and TRBJ1-1; 7 bases line up with TRBD1. The CDR3 runs to 13 residues. V gave up 3 bases and J gave up 12 bases; unmatched junction bases: 10. Germline V gene sequence: CDR1 WNHNN, CDR2 SYGVQD (reference sequence). In nucleotides, the CDR3 is TGCGCCAGCAGTGAACAGGGGCGCGTAGGAACTTTCTTT. It codes for CASSEQGRVGTFF.

This chain joins TRBV29-1 and TRBJ1-2; TRBD1 is a possible D gene (5 bases). The germline V and J ends were trimmed by 4 bases and 6 bases, with 15 bases remaining between them. This CDR3 comprises 13 residues. CDR1 is SQVTM, CDR2 ANQGSEA, per germline. CDR3 nucleotides: TGCAGCGTTGGCGGTAAGACAGATCATGGCTACACCTTC. Its translation: CSVGGKTDHGYTF.

In its sample, this clone was seen once. The rearrangement links TRBV7-9 to TRBJ2-2; D gene uncertain. Trimming took off 5 bases at V and 9 bases at J, with 13 bases between the two ends. CDR3 length: 13 residues. The germline CDR1 and CDR2 sequences are SEHNR and FQNEAQ (reference sequence). The CDR3 protein is CASSREMEWELFF. The CDR3 DNA is TGTGCCAGCAGCCGAGAGATGGAGTGGGAGCTGTTTTTT. The variable domain in full, completed from reference TRBV7-9 and TRBJ2-2, reads DTGVSQNPRHKITKRGQNVTFRCDPISEHNRLYWYRQTLGQGPEFLTYFQNEAQLEKSRLLSDRFSAERPKGSFSTLEIQRTEQGDSAMYLCASSREMEWELFFGEGSRLTVL.

This chain connects TRBV13 to TRBJ2-1; D is perhaps TRBD2 (6 bases). This CDR3 comprises 14 residues. The V gene lost 1 base and the J gene lost 10 bases, with 14 bases spanning the gap. Germline CDR1 and CDR2: PRHDT and FYEKMQ (reference sequence). The CDR3 protein is CASSLVVRRGEQFF. CDR3 in DNA: TGTGCCAGCAGCTTAGTTGTTAGGCGGGGCGAGCAGTTCTTC.

This chain uses TRBV28 with TRBJ1-2; D ambiguous. Germline-derived CDR1 and CDR2 are MDHEN and SYDVKM. The CDR3 contains 14 residues. V dropped 6 bases and J dropped 8 bases, with 19 bases sitting between them. The CDR3 region is CASSLILTPGGYTF. The CDR3 DNA reads as TGTGCCAGCAGCCTAATATTGACCCCAGGCGGCTACACCTTC.

The CDR3 coding sequence is TGCGCCAGCAGCCAAGAGGGACAGGGTGCCCAAGATGAAAAACTGTTTTTT. Translating it yields CASSQEGQGAQDEKLFF. The V gene is TRBV4-3, the J gene TRBJ1-4; 9 nucleotides match TRBD1. V dropped 0 bases and J dropped 6; count of bases not matched to a gene: 8. This CDR3 is built from 17 residues. Germline V gives CDR1 LGHNA, CDR2 YSLEER.

The V gene is TRBV23-1, the J gene TRBJ2-1; TRBD2 agrees at 8 bases. TRBV23-1 is marked as an open reading frame, function uncertain. The CDR3 contains 18 residues. Trimming took 3 bases from V and 2 from J; bases not matched to a gene: 12. CDR3 region: CASSHTTTSGEAYNEQFF. The CDR3 DNA is TGCGCCAGCAGTCATACAACCACTAGCGGCGAAGCCTACAATGAGCAGTTCTTC.

The rearrangement links TRBV7-9 to TRBJ1-5, with TRBD1 as a possible D gene (5 bases). Looked up from germline, CDR1 is SEHNR and CDR2 is FQNEAQ (reference sequence). This CDR3 spans 14 amino acids. V was pared by 1 base and J by 5 bases, with 9 bases between. In DNA, the CDR3 is TGTGCCAGCAGCTTAGGGGGGGGTGATCAGCCCCAGCATTTT. Its protein is CASSLGGGDQPQHF.

The rearrangement uses TRBV27 and TRBJ1-1; perhaps TRBD1 as D (5 bases). The CDR3 is 14 residues long. Germline V gene data show CDR1 as MNHEY and CDR2 as SMNVEV (reference sequence). Trimming stripped 6 bases from V and 2 bases from J, with 13 bases between. The CDR3 protein is CASRLRDPNTEAFF. The CDR3 DNA follows: TGTGCCAGCAGGCTCAGGGATCCCAACACTGAAGCTTTCTTT.

The CDR3 DNA is TGTGCCAGCAGCTCTCCCTCCTCGGAGGGGGAGACCCAGTACTTC. It yields the protein CASSSPSSEGETQYF. The chain has TRBV7-2 and TRBJ2-5; D might be TRBD2 (6 bases). The CDR3 contains 15 residues. Germline values: CDR1 SGHTA, CDR2 FQGNSA. V was cut by 4 bases and J by 5 bases, with 17 bases left in between.

V gene TRBV13 combines with J gene TRBJ2-7; 12 bases are a match to TRBD2. The germline CDR1 and CDR2 sequences are PRHDT and FYEKMQ (reference sequence). The ends lost 4 bases at V and 4 bases at J; junction bases unmatched: 5. The CDR3 length is 15 residues. CDR3 residues: CASSSGLAGPYEQYF. The CDR3 bases are TGTGCCAGCAGCTCCGGACTAGCGGGACCGTACGAGCAGTACTTC.

The genes are TRBV27 and TRBJ2-2; TRBD2 is a possible D gene (7 bases). The germline V gene encodes CDR1 MNHEY and CDR2 SMNVEV (reference sequence). The V end lost 8 bases, the J end lost 4 bases, and 20 bases lay between the germline ends. CDR3 length: 16 amino acids. CDR3 loop: CASVDGGGSITGELFF. CDR3 DNA: TGTGCCAGCGTTGATGGGGGCGGGAGTATCACCGGGGAGCTGTTTTTT.

The chain recombines TRBV30 with TRBJ2-7; D unresolved. This CDR3 has 12 amino acids. Per germline, CDR1 GTSNPN and CDR2 SVGIG (reference sequence). V lost 1 base to trimming and J lost 4 bases, with 8 bases between them. The CDR3 nucleotides read TGTGCCTGGAGTGCGACAATATACGAGCAGTACTTC. This translates into CAWSATIYEQYF.

The J gene is TRBJ2-2, the V gene TRBV30; TRBD1 might be the D (6 bases). CDR1 GTSNPN and CDR2 SVGIG come from the germline V gene (reference sequence). There are 18 residues in the CDR3. Trimming left V 1 base short and J 0 bases short, with 18 bases between. This chain's CDR3 is CAWSGYLQSGANTGELFF. CDR3 nucleotide sequence: TGTGCCTGGAGTGGATATTTACAGTCAGGGGCGAACACCGGGGAGCTGTTTTTT.

The chain has TRBV29-1 and TRBJ2-2; D is undetermined. The length of the CDR3 is 13 residues. Germline values: CDR1 SQVTM, CDR2 ANQGSEA. V was shortened by 5 bases and J by 1 base, with 8 bases between the two germline ends. The CDR3 region is CSVSRGNTGELFF. Here the CDR3 DNA reads TGCAGCGTTTCCCGCGGGAACACCGGGGAGCTGTTTTTT.

The chain recombines TRBV7-6 with TRBJ1-1; D is undetermined. CDR1 and CDR2 (germline): SGHVS, FNYEAQ. Trimming cost V 5 bases and J 1 base, with 11 bases left between them. The CDR3 contains 14 residues. The CDR3 spells CASSLPGGNTEAFF. The CDR3 region has the DNA TGTGCCAGCAGCCTTCCAGGTGGGAACACTGAAGCTTTCTTT.

The chain is built from TRBV7-9 and TRBJ2-1; D uncertain. The V end was cut by 1 base, the J end by 11 bases, with 6 bases between. The CDR3 consists of 11 residues. Per the germline V gene, CDR1 is SEHNR and CDR2 is FQNEAQ (reference sequence). CDR3 residues: CASSLGYKQFF. As DNA, the CDR3 is TGTGCCAGCAGCTTAGGGTACAAGCAGTTCTTC.

The CDR3: CASSATYSEQYF. CDR3 nucleotides: TGTGCCAGTAGTGCTACGTATTCCGAGCAGTACTTC. The rearrangement joins TRBV19 to TRBJ2-7; no clear D. Germline V gives CDR1 LNHDA, CDR2 SQIVND (reference sequence). This CDR3 spans 12 amino acids. Trimming cost V 5 bases and J 6 bases, with 11 bases left between them.

The chain's CDR3 is CASSPPLAGGANEQFF. The CDR3 nucleotides are TGCGCCAGCAGCCCTCCGCTAGCGGGAGGGGCCAATGAGCAGTTCTTC. The chain combines TRBV5-1 with TRBJ2-1, with TRBD2 matching 12 bases. Per the germline V gene, CDR1 is SGHRS and CDR2 is YFSETQ. With 4 bases clipped from V and 6 bases from J, the junction kept 8 bases outside the gene matches. The CDR3 runs to 16 residues.

This CDR3 reads CASSLAGYEKLFF. The DNA for the CDR3 is TGTGCCAGCAGTTTAGCAGGGTACGAAAAACTGTTTTTT. The genes are TRBV28 and TRBJ1-4, with D maybe TRBD1 (5 bases). Trimming removed 2 bases at V and 8 bases at J, with 9 bases between. This CDR3 has 13 amino acids. Germline CDR1 and CDR2: MDHEN and SYDVKM.

This chain connects TRBV2 to TRBJ1-3, with D possibly being TRBD1 (5 bases). Germline V CDR1 and CDR2: SNHLY, FYNNEI. V was clipped by 5 bases and J by 4 bases, with 15 bases between them. The CDR3 has 15 residues. The CDR3 region has the DNA TGTGCCAGCAGTAATAACTGGGGGGTCGGAAACACCATATATTTT. Translating it yields CASSNNWGVGNTIYF.

The chain links TRBV19 to TRBJ2-5, with D maybe TRBD2 (5 bases). The V gene lost 5 bases and the J gene lost 1 base, with 14 bases spanning the gap. The CDR3 consists of 15 residues. From germline, CDR1 is LNHDA and CDR2 SQIVND (reference sequence). The CDR3 coding sequence is TGTGCCAGTAGTGCGGCGGTGGGGAGCCAAGAGACCCAGTACTTC. The encoded protein is CASSAAVGSQETQYF.

The rearrangement uses TRBV29-1 and TRBJ2-2; D possibly corresponds to TRBD1 (6 bases). Germline V gives CDR1 SQVTM, CDR2 ANQGSEA. V was pared by 6 bases and J by 3 bases, with 11 bases between. The CDR3 covers 13 residues. The CDR3 DNA reads as TGCAGCGTCGCCGGACAGTACACCGGGGAGCTGTTTTTT. Protein product: CSVAGQYTGELFF.

This chain links TRBV7-9 with TRBJ1-4, with 8 bases aligning to TRBD1. CDR1 and CDR2 from the germline V gene are SEHNR and FQNEAQ (reference sequence). The CDR3 runs 15 residues. Trimming cost V 3 bases and J 6 bases; bases outside gene matches: 6. CDR3 nucleotides: TGTGCCAGCAGCTTTATAGACAGGGGCGATGAAAAACTGTTTTTT. It encodes CASSFIDRGDEKLFF.

This sequence joins TRBV7-9 and TRBJ2-1; the match to TRBD2 covers 9 bases. The CDR3 runs to 17 residues. V trimming: 4 bases; J trimming: 8 bases; junction bases outside the gene matches: 15. CDR1 is SEHNR, CDR2 FQNEAQ, per germline (reference sequence). The CDR3 loop reads CASSSPGDSGRSHEQFF. CDR3 DNA: TGTGCCAGCAGCTCCCCAGGTGATAGCGGGAGATCCCATGAGCAGTTCTTC. Supplemented by reference TRBV7-9 and TRBJ2-1, the full variable domain reads DTGVSQNPRHKITKRGQNVTFRCDPISEHNRLYWYRQTLGQGPEFLTYFQNEAQLEKSRLLSDRFSAERPKGSFSTLEIQRTEQGDSAMYLCASSSPGDSGRSHEQFFGPGTRLTVL.

This clone was observed a single time. The chain carries TRBV10-3 and TRBJ2-7; the match to TRBD1 covers 9 bases. Trimming removed 2 bases from V and 5 bases from J; junction bases left unmatched: 1. The germline V gene encodes CDR1 ENHRY and CDR2 SYGVKD. The CDR3 contains 13 residues. The CDR3 region is CAISERTGDEQYF. CDR3 in DNA: TGTGCCATCAGTGAGAGGACAGGGGACGAGCAGTACTTC.

The chain is built from TRBV4-1 and TRBJ1-2; the D gene is possibly TRBD1 (6 bases). CDR1 is MGHRA, CDR2 YSYEKL, per germline. V was shortened by 3 bases and J by 1 base, with 15 bases between the two germline ends. The length of the CDR3 is 16 residues. In DNA, the CDR3 is TGCGCCAGCAGCCAGTGGGGGCTAAGTAATAACTATGGCTACACCTTC. This gives the protein CASSQWGLSNNYGYTF.

This sequence joins TRBV2 and TRBJ1-1; 9 positions agree with TRBD1. CDR1 and CDR2 (germline): SNHLY, FYNNEI. V lost 2 bases to trimming and J lost 5 bases; unmatched junction nucleotides: 3. This CDR3 contains 14 residues. This CDR3 reads CASSEYGTGTEAFF. The CDR3 nucleotides read TGTGCCAGCAGTGAATACGGGACAGGGACTGAAGCTTTCTTT.

V and J are TRBV30 and TRBJ2-7, with a weak D call TRBD1 (5 bases). V was clipped by 3 bases and J by 3 bases, with 9 bases between them. This CDR3 is built from 12 residues. Germline values: CDR1 GTSNPN, CDR2 SVGIG (reference sequence). The CDR3: CAWRPQGYEQYF. CDR3 DNA sequence: TGTGCCTGGAGGCCGCAGGGCTACGAGCAGTACTTC.

The chain carries TRBV6-4 and TRBJ2-2; TRBD2 aligns across 8 bases. Germline CDR1 and CDR2: MRHNA and SNTAGT. The V and J ends lost 3 bases and 3 bases, in that order; junction bases with no gene match: 0. This CDR3 has 14 amino acids. This chain's CDR3 is CASSEAGDTGELFF. The CDR3 DNA is TGTGCCAGCAGTGAAGCGGGAGACACCGGGGAGCTGTTTTTT.

This clone showed up just a few times. The chain uses TRBV28 and TRBJ1-1, with 10 bases lining up with TRBD1. The trim removed 6 bases at V and 6 bases at J, leaving 4 bases unmatched. The CDR3 is 13 residues long. CDR1 is MDHEN, CDR2 SYDVKM, per germline. This CDR3 is CASSPTGGPEAFF. For the CDR3, the DNA is TGTGCCAGCAGCCCGACAGGGGGCCCTGAAGCTTTCTTT.